A single sample is the source of the 15 T cell receptor beta chains below, sequenced in a study of shared clonotypes between healthy human individuals. Using immunoSEQ multiplex PCR, the repertoire was profiled, and TCRdb retains in-frame clones only, with some absent. The table includes 2 million to 2.5 million clones, roughly 95% detected once. Sequenced sample: naive CD4+ T cells sorted from blood. Subset in this sample: CD45RA+ positively selected. These receptors originate from a man aged 18-30 years in good health.

The V and J genes are TRBV6-1 and TRBJ2-4; D gene unclear. Germline V gives CDR1 MNHNS, CDR2 SASEGT. The CDR3 is made up of 14 amino acids. Trimming removed 1 base from V and 6 bases from J, with 10 bases in between. In DNA, the CDR3 is TGTGCCAGCAGTGAAGTAGGAGATTTAAACATTCAGTACTTC. Translating gives CASSEVGDLNIQYF.

The V and J genes are TRBV6-1 and TRBJ1-2; no clear D gene. This CDR3 spans 13 amino acids. Germline CDR1 is MNHNS and CDR2 is SASEGT. Trimming left V 2 bases short and J 4 bases short, with 8 bases between. CDR3 in amino acids: CASSELGSYGYTF. In DNA, the CDR3 is TGTGCCAGCAGTGAACTAGGGAGCTATGGCTACACCTTC.

The V gene is TRBV13, the J gene TRBJ2-3; the D is unclear. The CDR3 extends over 17 amino acids. Germline lookup yields CDR1 PRHDT and CDR2 FYEKMQ (reference sequence). Deletions cut 0 bases from V and 7 bases from J, with 20 bases between. The DNA for the CDR3 is TGTGCCAGCAGCTTAGGGCAACGGGCCCTGACCGTCCATACGCAGTATTTT. Translation gives CASSLGQRALTVHTQYF.

The V gene is TRBV7-2, the J gene TRBJ1-6; D may be TRBD1 (5 bases). The germline V and J ends were trimmed by 5 bases and 9 bases, with 23 bases remaining between them. The CDR3 is 17 amino acids. The germline V gene has CDR1 SGHTA and CDR2 FQGNSA. Here the CDR3 reads CASSRRDGGFGASPLHF. The CDR3 DNA follows: TGTGCCAGCAGCCGCCGGGACGGCGGTTTCGGGGCTTCACCCCTCCACTTT.

The sample holds one count of this clone. This chain links TRBV7-9 with TRBJ1-4, with D possibly TRBD1 on 5 matching bases. Trimming stripped 5 bases from V and 14 bases from J, with 12 bases between. This CDR3 is built from 11 residues. CDR1 and CDR2 (germline): SEHNR, FQNEAQ (reference sequence). In DNA form, the CDR3 reads TGTGCCAGCAGCCCCCTCGGGGGGCTGTTTTTT. Encoded protein: CASSPLGGLFF.

As for this clone: One end of the junction does not line up with germline, which may come from a read error. V is TRBV7-7 and J is TRBJ2-6; no firm D call. From germline, CDR1 is SSHAT and CDR2 FNYEAQ (reference sequence). This CDR3 comprises 14 residues. The CDR3 DNA is TGTGCTAGCAGCTTAGGACCCGGGGCCAACGTCCTGACTTTC. Residues: CASSLGPGANVLTF.

This rearrangement joins TRBV5-1 to TRBJ2-7, with D possibly being TRBD1 (5 bases). The CDR3 length is 13 residues. The ends were cut back, 0 bases at V and 6 bases at J, with 10 bases in the middle. CDR1 is SGHRS, CDR2 YFSETQ, per germline. The CDR3: CASSLDRSGEQYF. Here the CDR3 DNA reads TGCGCCAGCAGCTTGGACAGGTCGGGCGAGCAGTACTTC.

The chain recombines TRBV11-2 with TRBJ1-2; D is uncertain. The CDR3 is made up of 15 amino acids. Trimming left V 2 bases short and J 4 bases short, with 14 bases between. In germline, CDR1 is SGHAT, CDR2 FQNNGV. In nucleotides, the CDR3 is TGTGCCAGCAGCTTATTTGGCTGGGCTGGCTATGGCTACACCTTC. Residues: CASSLFGWAGYGYTF.

The chain's CDR3 is CASQRGTATPAHF. DNA of the CDR3: TGTGCCAGCCAGAGGGGAACAGCGACTCCGGCGCATTTT. V gene TRBV6-5 combines with J gene TRBJ1-5; a weak D match, TRBD1 (5 bases). The germline V and J ends were trimmed by 8 bases and 15 bases, with 23 bases remaining between them. Germline-derived CDR1 and CDR2 are MNHEY and SVGAGI. This CDR3 comprises 13 residues.

This chain uses TRBV7-9 with TRBJ1-3; D possibly corresponds to TRBD1 (5 bases). There are 15 residues in the CDR3. Germline CDR1 and CDR2: SEHNR and FQNEAQ (reference sequence). Trimming took 1 base from V and 0 from J, leaving 7 bases between them. The CDR3 sequence: CASSLGQPSGNTIYF. CDR3 coding DNA: TGTGCCAGCAGCTTAGGACAGCCCTCTGGAAACACCATATATTTT.

J is TRBJ1-1 and V is TRBV5-1; the D is unclear. Trimming took 5 bases from V and 5 from J, leaving 19 bases between them. Per the germline V gene, CDR1 is SGHRS and CDR2 is YFSETQ. This CDR3 region has 15 residues. This chain's CDR3 is CASSPGPGGMTEAFF. CDR3 nucleotides: TGCGCCAGCAGTCCCGGGCCTGGCGGGATGACTGAAGCTTTCTTT.

The V gene is TRBV5-6, the J gene TRBJ1-4; D is undetermined. Germline lookup yields CDR1 SGHDT and CDR2 YYEEEE. Deletions cut 3 bases from V and 2 bases from J, with 11 bases between. CDR3 size: 15 residues. The CDR3 spells CASSSVSGTNEKLFF. CDR3 nucleotide sequence: TGTGCCAGCAGCTCGGTTTCTGGGACTAATGAAAAACTGTTTTTT.

The count of this clone is one. The V gene is TRBV7-2, the J gene TRBJ2-7; D is undetermined. There are 12 residues in the CDR3. CDR1 SGHTA and CDR2 FQGNSA come from the germline V gene. The germline V and J ends were trimmed by 4 bases and 3 bases, with 7 bases remaining between them. The CDR3 coding sequence is TGTGCCAGCAGCTCGGACCACTACGAGCAGTACTTC. This sequence encodes CASSSDHYEQYF.

V is TRBV2 and J is TRBJ2-5; D is undetermined. This CDR3 is 12 amino acids long. V was cut by 5 bases and J by 5 bases, with 9 bases left in between. CDR1 is SNHLY, CDR2 FYNNEI, per germline. The CDR3 DNA is TGTGCCAGCAGTACCTCTGGGGAGACCCAGTACTTC. Its translation: CASSTSGETQYF.

The chain couples TRBV14 to TRBJ2-2; possibly TRBD2 for D (6 bases). The CDR3 has 17 residues. The ends were cut back, 1 base at V and 1 base at J, with 13 bases in the middle. CDR1 is SGHDN, CDR2 FVKESK, per germline. CDR3 amino acids: CASSQVRGLRNTGELFF. The CDR3 DNA follows: TGTGCCAGCAGCCAAGTTAGGGGACTCCGGAACACCGGGGAGCTGTTTTTT.